Each of the 26 T cell receptor beta chains below was sequenced from the same sample in a study of OX40 agonist ivuxolimab in advanced cancers. Measured with immunoSEQ multiplex PCR; TCRdb has only the in-frame clones, and not every one. Here the sample spans 40,000 to 60,000 clones, 85% to 90% being singletons. The sample here was CD4+ or CD8+ T cells sorted from blood, taken in a trial of the OX40 agonist ivuxolimab. These receptor sequences come from an adult with an advanced solid tumor such as melanoma, head and neck, liver or kidney cancer.

CDR3 bases: TGTGCCATCAGTGAGTACGAAGACGATGGGTCACCCCTCCACTTT. The encoded protein is CAISEYEDDGSPLHF. This chain connects TRBV10-3 to TRBJ1-6; D gene unclear. This CDR3 is built from 15 residues. Trimming pared 1 base from V and 10 bases from J, leaving 14 bases between. Germline CDR1 and CDR2: ENHRY and SYGVKD.

The chain carries TRBV13 and TRBJ2-7, with D uncertain. Germline CDR1 and CDR2: PRHDT and FYEKMQ (reference sequence). V lost 3 bases and J lost 3, with 9 bases in between. This CDR3 has 13 residues. The CDR3 here is CASSLGKVYEQYF. Here the CDR3 DNA reads TGTGCCAGCAGCTTGGGGAAGGTCTACGAGCAGTACTTC.

The chain recombines TRBV28 with TRBJ1-5; tentatively, D is TRBD1 (6 bases). Deletions cut 4 bases from V and 5 bases from J, with 15 bases between. CDR1 and CDR2 (germline): MDHEN, SYDVKM. There are 15 residues in the CDR3. DNA of the CDR3: TGTGCCAGCAGTTCCCCCACGGGGGCCTATCAGCCCCAGCATTTT. It specifies CASSSPTGAYQPQHF.

The gene calls are TRBV14 and TRBJ2-3; D call uncertain. CDR3 length: 16 amino acids. The V end was cut by 0 bases, the J end by 2 bases, with 12 bases between. Germline-derived CDR1 and CDR2 are SGHDN and FVKESK. The chain's CDR3 is CASSQDGGSHTDTQYF. CDR3 bases: TGTGCCAGCAGCCAAGATGGTGGCAGCCACACAGATACGCAGTATTTT.

The chain employs TRBV9 and TRBJ1-1, with D tentatively TRBD1 (5 bases). The CDR3 is 14 residues long. Germline values: CDR1 SGDLS, CDR2 YYNGEE. The germline V and J ends were trimmed by 0 bases and 5 bases, with 11 bases remaining between them. Written as DNA, the CDR3 is TGTGCCAGCAGCGTAGCAGGGTCATGGACTGAAGCTTTCTTT. Its translation: CASSVAGSWTEAFF.

V is TRBV6-5 and J is TRBJ2-4; D possibly corresponds to TRBD2 (6 bases). CDR1 is MNHEY and CDR2 is SVGAGI in the germline V gene. This CDR3 spans 14 amino acids. V was shortened by 2 bases and J by 1 base, with 6 bases between the two germline ends. CDR3 in amino acids: CASSYGGAKNIQYF. CDR3 coding DNA: TGTGCCAGCAGTTACGGGGGGGCCAAAAACATTCAGTACTTC.

The J gene is TRBJ2-1, the V gene TRBV7-6; 11 bases are a match to TRBD2. The CDR3 spans 14 residues. Germline V CDR1 and CDR2: SGHVS, FNYEAQ. The V and J ends lost 2 bases and 7 bases, in that order; junction bases with no gene match: 1. CDR3: CASSLRLAGNEQFF. CDR3 sequence (DNA): TGTGCCAGCAGCTTAAGACTAGCGGGAAATGAGCAGTTCTTC.

The V and J genes are TRBV10-3 and TRBJ1-5, with 9 positions matching TRBD1. J was trimmed by 2 bases and V by 3 bases; bases with no gene match: 2. The V gene's germline CDR1 is ENHRY and CDR2 SYGVKD. The CDR3 covers 15 residues. The CDR3: CAISEQGAGNQPQHF. For the CDR3, the DNA is TGTGCCATCAGTGAACAGGGGGCCGGCAATCAGCCCCAGCATTTT.

This rearrangement joins TRBV23-1 to TRBJ2-4; no firm D call. TRBV23-1 is recorded as an ORF, its role being uncertain. V lost 2 bases, J lost 6 bases, and 23 bases lay in between. There are 18 residues in the CDR3. The CDR3 region is CASSQPRIGDGLRNIQYF. The CDR3 region has the DNA TGCGCCAGCAGTCAACCCCGGATCGGTGACGGCCTTCGAAACATTCAGTACTTC.

The V call is TRBV5-6, the J call TRBJ2-2; no reliable D call. Trimming stripped 7 bases from V and 0 bases from J, with 13 bases between. The CDR3 loop spans 15 amino acids. The germline CDR1 and CDR2 sequences are SGHDT and YYEEEE. The CDR3 protein is CASLYTGPNTGELFF. The CDR3 DNA is TGTGCCAGCCTCTACACTGGACCGAACACCGGGGAGCTGTTTTTT.

This clone was seen a few times. The J gene is TRBJ1-5, the V gene TRBV5-4; weak D call: TRBD1 (6 bases). CDR1 and CDR2 (germline): SGHNT, YYREEE (reference sequence). Between the trimmed V and J ends, which lost 0 bases and 1 base, there was a span of 8 bases. This CDR3 has 15 amino acids. The CDR3 nucleotides read TGTGCCAGCAGCTTGGGTCAGGGGAGCAATCAGCCCCAGCATTTT. Translation: CASSLGQGSNQPQHF.

The gene calls are TRBV6-4 and TRBJ1-2; maybe TRBD1 (6 bases). Trimming removed 0 bases from V and 7 bases from J, with 15 bases in between. The germline gives CDR1 MRHNA, CDR2 SNTAGT. The CDR3 is 15 residues long. DNA for the CDR3: TGTGCCAGCAGTGACTCGGGTCAGGGGAGTCGTGGCTACACCTTC. Translation: CASSDSGQGSRGYTF.

The CDR3: CASSVQGVADTQYF. In nucleotides, the CDR3 is TGTGCCAGCAGCGTACAGGGGGTTGCAGATACGCAGTATTTT. The chain joins TRBV9 to TRBJ2-3; 7 bases fit TRBD1. This CDR3 region has 14 residues. The V segment lost 1 base and the J segment 4 bases; nucleotides outside the gene matches: 3. Germline V gene sequence: CDR1 SGDLS, CDR2 YYNGEE. Filled out from reference TRBV9 and TRBJ2-3, the complete variable domain reads DSGVTQTPKHLITATGQRVTLRCSPRSGDLSVYWYQQSLDQGLQFLIQYYNGEERAKGNILERFSAQQFPDLHSELNLSSLELGDSALYFCASSVQGVADTQYFGPGTRLTVL.

V and J are TRBV19 and TRBJ2-1; 15 positions agree with TRBD2. CDR3 length: 16 amino acids. Per the germline V gene, CDR1 is LNHDA and CDR2 is SQIVND (reference sequence). V shed 6 bases, J shed 9 bases, and the junction held 9 bases outside the gene matches. The CDR3: CASSRTSGRAWGEQFF. The CDR3 DNA sequence: TGTGCCAGTAGCCGGACTAGCGGGAGGGCTTGGGGTGAGCAGTTCTTC.

The V and J genes are TRBV11-2 and TRBJ2-7, with TRBD1 matching 9 bases. The CDR3 consists of 14 residues. Germline-derived CDR1 and CDR2 are SGHAT and FQNNGV. Losses at the gene ends were 1 base for V and 2 bases for J; bases not matched to a gene: 0. CDR3 in DNA: TGTGCCAGCAGCTTAGGACAGGGGGCCTACGAGCAGTACTTC. It yields the protein CASSLGQGAYEQYF.

A word on this clone: One end of the junction is discordant with germline, which a read error may explain. The V gene is TRBV19, the J gene TRBJ1-1, with 7 positions matching TRBD1. Germline V gene lookup returns CDR1 LNHDA and CDR2 SQIVND (reference sequence). CDR3 length: 13 amino acids. The CDR3 loop reads CASGIGGDTEAFF. The DNA of the CDR3 is TGTGCCAGTGGTATAGGGGGCGATACTGAAGCTTTCTTT.

The V call is TRBV10-3, the J call TRBJ2-7, with a possible D match to TRBD2 (6 bases). V was shortened by 3 bases and J by 6 bases, with 9 bases between the two germline ends. The V gene's germline CDR1 is ENHRY and CDR2 SYGVKD. The CDR3 runs 12 residues. CDR3 nucleotide sequence: TGTGCCATCAGTGAACGGAGGGCCGAGCAGTACTTC. Its protein product is CAISERRAEQYF.

The rearrangement links TRBV7-2 to TRBJ1-5; a weak D match, TRBD1 (5 bases). Trimming shortened V by 1 base and J by 4 bases, and 11 bases separated the two germline ends. The CDR3 sequence is 15 residues long. Germline values: CDR1 SGHTA, CDR2 FQGNSA. The CDR3 DNA sequence: TGTGCCAGCAGCTTAGTTGGGGCGATAAATCAGCCCCAGCATTTT. This encodes CASSLVGAINQPQHF.

This CDR3 is CASSGRLIEQYF. DNA of the CDR3: TGTGCCAGCAGTGGGAGACTAATCGAGCAGTACTTC. The V gene is TRBV6-1, the J gene TRBJ2-7, with a tentative D call TRBD2 (5 bases). The V gene's germline CDR1 is MNHNS and CDR2 SASEGT. The V end lost 4 bases, the J end lost 6 bases, and 10 bases lay between the germline ends. The CDR3 is made up of 12 amino acids.

The V gene is TRBV5-1, the J gene TRBJ1-6; TRBD1 matches 8 bases. V dropped 3 bases and J dropped 7; count of bases not matched to a gene: 6. The CDR3 loop spans 15 amino acids. CDR1 and CDR2 from the germline V gene are SGHRS and YFSETQ. Here the CDR3 DNA reads TGCGCCAGCAGCTCGACAGGGGCATTCAATTCACCCCTCCACTTT. This translates into CASSSTGAFNSPLHF. The variable domain in full, with the rest retrieved from reference TRBV5-1 and TRBJ1-6, is KAGVTQTPRYLIKTRGQQVTLSCSPISGHRSVSWYQQTPGQGLQFLFEYFSETQRNKGNFPGRFSGRQFSNSRSEMNVSTLELGDSALYLCASSSTGAFNSPLHFGNGTRLTVT.

This clone has just a few counts. The J gene is TRBJ1-1, the V gene TRBV19; the D is unclear. CDR3 length: 12 amino acids. Trimming cost V 5 bases and J 2 bases, with 6 bases left between them. Germline-derived CDR1 and CDR2 are LNHDA and SQIVND (reference sequence). The CDR3: CASSLRNTEAFF. The DNA for the CDR3 is TGTGCCAGTAGTTTGCGTAACACTGAAGCTTTCTTT. Using reference TRBV19 and TRBJ1-1 for the parts outside the CDR3, the full variable domain is DGGITQSPKYLFRKEGQNVTLSCEQNLNHDAMYWYRQDPGQGLRLIYYSQIVNDFQKGDIAEGYSVSREKKESFPLTVTSAQKNPTAFYLCASSLRNTEAFFGQGTRLTVV.

V is TRBV5-1 and J is TRBJ2-3; no definite D call. CDR3 length: 15 residues. V was shortened by 0 bases and J by 3 bases, with 11 bases between the two germline ends. The germline V gene has CDR1 SGHRS and CDR2 YFSETQ. CDR3 loop: CASSLAGDVTDTQYF. DNA of the CDR3: TGCGCCAGCAGCTTGGCCGGAGACGTTACAGATACGCAGTATTTT. Complete variable domain (other parts from reference TRBV5-1 and TRBJ2-3): KAGVTQTPRYLIKTRGQQVTLSCSPISGHRSVSWYQQTPGQGLQFLFEYFSETQRNKGNFPGRFSGRQFSNSRSEMNVSTLELGDSALYLCASSLAGDVTDTQYFGPGTRLTVL.

The chain uses TRBV7-9 and TRBJ2-5, with 10 bases aligning to TRBD1. The V segment lost 0 bases and the J segment 5 bases; nucleotides outside the gene matches: 3. The CDR3 is 15 amino acids. The germline gives CDR1 SEHNR, CDR2 FQNEAQ (reference sequence). The CDR3 protein is CASSLAGTGDETQYF. CDR3 DNA: TGTGCCAGCAGCTTAGCTGGGACAGGGGACGAGACCCAGTACTTC.

The CDR3 DNA sequence: TGTGCCAGCAATACAGGGGGTCGTCAGCCCCAGCATTTT. The encoded protein is CASNTGGRQPQHF. This chain uses TRBV2 with TRBJ1-5; 8 bases agree with TRBD1. Looked up from germline, CDR1 is SNHLY and CDR2 is FYNNEI. The CDR3 is 13 amino acids. With V trimmed by 7 bases and J by 6 bases, 5 bases remained unmatched.

This chain links TRBV6-1 with TRBJ1-2; D might be TRBD1 (6 bases). Per the germline V gene, CDR1 is MNHNS and CDR2 is SASEGT. V was pared by 0 bases and J by 8 bases, with 13 bases between. The CDR3 is 14 residues long. The CDR3 DNA is TGTGCCAGCAGTGAAGCGGGCAGGGGATACGGCTACACCTTC. Translation gives CASSEAGRGYGYTF.

This chain joins TRBV6-1 and TRBJ2-3; unclear D gene. Per the germline V gene, CDR1 is MNHNS and CDR2 is SASEGT. V was shortened by 5 bases and J by 4 bases, with 16 bases between the two germline ends. This CDR3 is 15 amino acids long. The CDR3: CASSFDPSVPDTQYF. Here the CDR3 DNA reads TGTGCCAGCAGTTTCGACCCTAGTGTCCCAGATACGCAGTATTTT.